This T cell receptor (beta chain) was documented in a study of blood T cell repertoires in COVID-19. Study at large: The samples span acute and convalescent COVID-19 from the United States, Italy and Spain. PBMCs, B-cell-depleted T cells, or T cells provided the cDNA or gDNA that made up the material.

The CDR3 runs 18 residues. Looked up from germline, CDR1 is SGHDN and CDR2 is FVKESK. The ends lost 5 bases at V and 4 bases at J; junction bases unmatched: 11. Clones were sequenced by immunoSEQ multiplex PCR, and TCRdb holds only the in-frame ones, with some missing. The sample lists 150,000 to 190,000 clones, roughly 80% occurring once. Each recovered donor of Cohort 3 presented with two negative PCRs, clearance, or symptom resolution. Sequenced material: PBMCs or T cells enriched from blood (not recorded which). The TCR sequence derives from a man aged 50-59 years who had recovered from COVID-19. This chain uses TRBV14 with TRBJ1-6, with TRBD1 identical over 10 bases. The CDR3 sequence: CASSKGRTGGVYNSPLHF. DNA for the CDR3: TGTGCCAGCAGCAAGGGAAGGACAGGGGGTGTATATAATTCACCCCTCCACTTT.